Below are 28 T cell receptor beta chains sequenced from a single sample in a study of T cell responses to AZD1222 COVID-19 vaccine. TCRdb's copy holds only in-frame clones and misses some; the assay was immunoSEQ multiplex PCR. Among nearly 110,000 clones, just over 90% were seen once, and the ten largest hold roughly 6%. Sequencing was performed on peripheral blood, taken 28 days after the second AZD1222 dose. The receptors originated from an adult who received the AZD1222 COVID-19 vaccine.

This clone occurred once. This chain links TRBV28 with TRBJ1-1; a possible D gene is TRBD1 (6 bases). Germline values: CDR1 MDHEN, CDR2 SYDVKM. V lost 6 bases, J lost 5 bases, and 13 bases lay in between. The CDR3 extends over 13 amino acids. CDR3 nucleotides: TGTGCCAGCAGCCGCGGGGGCTTTACTGAAGCTTTCTTT. Translation gives CASSRGGFTEAFF.

The chain joins TRBV18 to TRBJ1-6, with 9 bases that match TRBD1. Looked up from germline, CDR1 is KGHSH and CDR2 is LQKENI. The CDR3 sequence is 15 residues long. V shed 2 bases and J 10 bases; nucleotides not matched to a gene: 6. The CDR3 sequence is CASSPEQGAGSPLHF. Here the CDR3 DNA reads TGTGCCAGCTCACCAGAACAGGGGGCAGGGTCACCCCTCCACTTT.

The rearrangement links TRBV20-1 to TRBJ1-1; D remains ambiguous. V gave up 3 bases and J gave up 6 bases, with 14 bases separating them. The CDR3 contains 13 residues. Germline V gives CDR1 DFQATT, CDR2 SNEGSKA (reference sequence). DNA for the CDR3: TGCAGTGCTAGTTACCAGATTAGTGCTGAAGCTTTCTTT. Translation gives CSASYQISAEAFF.

This chain joins TRBV7-2 and TRBJ1-1, with 7 bases identical to TRBD1. The length of the CDR3 is 14 residues. V gave up 5 bases and J gave up 1 base; unmatched junction bases: 4. Looked up from germline, CDR1 is SGHTA and CDR2 is FQGNSA. CDR3 residues: CASSLGQTNTEAFF. CDR3 coding DNA: TGTGCCAGCAGCCTGGGACAGACGAACACTGAAGCTTTCTTT.

The chain carries TRBV6-5 and TRBJ2-7, with D unresolved. Trimming pared 7 bases from V and 0 bases from J, leaving 16 bases between. The CDR3 extends over 15 amino acids. The V gene's germline CDR1 is MNHEY and CDR2 SVGAGI. The CDR3 DNA is TGTGCCAGCACCCAGTTCCGAGTCGGCTCCTACGAGCAGTACTTC. This gives the protein CASTQFRVGSYEQYF.

The J gene is TRBJ1-6, the V gene TRBV5-1, with TRBD1 as a possible D gene (6 bases). The CDR3 is 16 amino acids. V lost 1 base and J 6 bases, leaving 14 bases between the germline ends. Germline V gives CDR1 SGHRS, CDR2 YFSETQ. The CDR3 loop is CASSLQRQGTNSPLHF. CDR3 in DNA: TGCGCCAGCAGCTTGCAGCGGCAGGGGACTAATTCACCCCTCCACTTT.

CDR3 residues: CASRPPDGQGGGYTF. In DNA, the CDR3 is TGTGCCAGCAGACCTCCTGACGGACAGGGGGGAGGCTACACCTTC. The chain has TRBV27 and TRBJ1-2; TRBD1 aligns across 10 bases. CDR1 is MNHEY and CDR2 is SMNVEV in the germline V gene (reference sequence). The CDR3 covers 15 residues. The ends lost 6 bases at V and 8 bases at J; junction bases unmatched: 12.

The V and J genes are TRBV5-1 and TRBJ1-2; D remains ambiguous. Trimming left V 2 bases short and J 8 bases short, with 10 bases between. The CDR3 is made up of 12 amino acids. Germline V gene data show CDR1 as SGHRS and CDR2 as YFSETQ. Written as DNA, the CDR3 is TGCGCCAGCAGCTTCGAGGGATCGGGCTACACCTTC. Encoded protein: CASSFEGSGYTF.

This rearrangement joins TRBV2 to TRBJ2-7; 12 nucleotides agree with TRBD2. CDR1 and CDR2 from the germline V gene are SNHLY and FYNNEI. CDR3 length equals 14 residues. Trimming removed 6 bases from V and 3 bases from J; junction bases left unmatched: 3. CDR3 residues: CASRPTSGSYEQYF. The CDR3 bases are TGTGCCAGCAGGCCGACTAGCGGGAGCTACGAGCAGTACTTC.

The rearrangement joins TRBV6-5 to TRBJ2-1; D is ambiguous. Germline V gene sequence: CDR1 MNHEY, CDR2 SVGAGI. Trimming shortened V by 6 bases and J by 9 bases, and 12 bases separated the two germline ends. The CDR3 contains 12 residues. The CDR3 DNA follows: TGTGCCAGCAGCCACCGACACTCTGAGCAGTTCTTC. Protein: CASSHRHSEQFF.

This clone is labeled medium-sized. The chain couples TRBV6-4 to TRBJ2-1; 10 bases are a match to TRBD2. The CDR3 covers 15 residues. Germline V gene sequence: CDR1 MRHNA, CDR2 SNTAGT. J lost 5 bases, V lost 4 bases, and 5 bases had no gene match. CDR3 DNA sequence: TGTGCCAGCAGTGTTTTAGCGGGGGGCCACAATGAGCAGTTCTTC. Protein sequence: CASSVLAGGHNEQFF.

The chain employs TRBV7-2 and TRBJ1-2; 8 bases are a match to TRBD1. CDR1 and CDR2 from the germline V gene are SGHTA and FQGNSA. This CDR3 is built from 14 residues. V shed 5 bases and J 4 bases; nucleotides not matched to a gene: 6. CDR3 protein: CASSPGGAGYGYTF. The DNA of the CDR3 is TGTGCCAGCAGCCCAGGGGGCGCGGGCTATGGCTACACCTTC.

The rearrangement links TRBV11-3 to TRBJ2-7; D remains unclear. V lost 1 base to trimming and J lost 7 bases, with 8 bases between them. Germline V lookup: CDR1 SGHNT, CDR2 YENEEA. This CDR3 has 12 residues. The CDR3 nucleotides read TGTGCCAGCAGCTTAGGGACCTCGGAGCAGTACTTC. It yields the protein CASSLGTSEQYF. Looking up the rest from reference TRBV11-3 and TRBJ2-7 gives the full variable domain: EAGVVQSPRYKIIEKKQPVAFWCNPISGHNTLYWYLQNLGQGPELLIRYENEEAVDDSQLPKDRFSAERLKGVDSTLKIQPAELGDSAVYLCASSLGTSEQYFGPGTRLTVT.

V and J are TRBV6-5 and TRBJ2-7; 9 bases agree with TRBD2. This CDR3 is 15 amino acids long. Germline trimming cut 2 bases from V and 2 bases from J; bases unmatched to any gene: 4. The germline CDR1 and CDR2 sequences are MNHEY and SVGAGI. The CDR3 is CASSYVAGGPYEQYF. DNA for the CDR3: TGTGCCAGCAGTTACGTGGCGGGAGGGCCCTACGAGCAGTACTTC.

CDR3 DNA: TGTGCCAGCAGAGGGGGACAGGCCTATGGCTACACCTTC. This sequence encodes CASRGGQAYGYTF. The V call is TRBV6-5, the J call TRBJ1-2, with 8 bases identical to TRBD1. The trim removed 6 bases at V and 4 bases at J, leaving 4 bases unmatched. The CDR3 totals 13 residues. Germline CDR1 reads MNHEY; CDR2 reads SVGAGI.

This rearrangement joins TRBV4-1 to TRBJ1-3; the D gene is possibly TRBD1 (5 bases). This CDR3 is 15 amino acids long. V was pared by 4 bases and J by 4 bases, with 14 bases between. Per the germline V gene, CDR1 is MGHRA and CDR2 is YSYEKL. CDR3 loop: CASSPGGRVGNTIYF. As DNA, the CDR3 is TGCGCCAGCAGCCCGGGCGGCAGGGTAGGAAACACCATATATTTT.

The chain joins TRBV5-1 to TRBJ2-7, with D possibly TRBD1 on 5 matching bases. With 1 base removed from V and 0 bases from J, the gap between germline ends came to 8 bases. Germline loops: CDR1 SGHRS, CDR2 YFSETQ. The CDR3 has 14 residues. In nucleotides, the CDR3 is TGCGCCAGCAGCTTGTCAGGGTACTCCTACGAGCAGTACTTC. Translation: CASSLSGYSYEQYF.

The V gene is TRBV5-4, the J gene TRBJ2-5; 11 bases fit TRBD2. The CDR3 covers 17 residues. V was pared by 4 bases and J by 1 base, with 9 bases of the junction left unmatched. Germline V CDR1 and CDR2: SGHNT, YYREEE (reference sequence). CDR3 nucleotides: TGTGCCAGCAGCCAACGACTAGCGGGGCCTCGCCAAGAGACCCAGTACTTC. It yields the protein CASSQRLAGPRQETQYF.

The gene calls are TRBV7-8 and TRBJ1-6; no definite D call. The length of the CDR3 is 13 residues. Deletions cut 0 bases from V and 7 bases from J, with 4 bases between. Germline V lookup: CDR1 SGHVS, CDR2 FQNEAQ. The CDR3 DNA reads as TGTGCCAGCAGCTTAGCATTCAATTCACCCCTCCACTTT. As protein: CASSLAFNSPLHF.

The chain links TRBV28 to TRBJ2-3; 10 bases agree with TRBD2. Trimming at V came to 5 bases and at J to 3 bases, leaving 5 bases not matched to a gene. Per the germline V gene, CDR1 is MDHEN and CDR2 is SYDVKM. CDR3 length: 15 residues. The CDR3 sequence: CASSLPLAGTDTQYF. The CDR3 DNA is TGTGCCAGCAGTCTCCCACTAGCGGGGACAGATACGCAGTATTTT.

In the case of this clone: One junction end does not reproduce the germline sequence, and a read error may be involved. This chain joins TRBV6-5 and TRBJ1-5, with no clear D. Germline assignment: CDR1 MNHEY and CDR2 SVGAGI. The CDR3 length is 10 residues. CDR3 nucleotides: TGTGCCAGCAGGAATCGGCCCCAGCATTTT. Protein: CASRNRPQHF.

This sequence joins TRBV18 and TRBJ2-3; 11 bases are shared with TRBD2. This CDR3 contains 16 residues. Germline CDR1 reads KGHSH; CDR2 reads LQKENI. V lost 3 bases to trimming and J lost 6 bases; unmatched junction nucleotides: 8. CDR3 DNA sequence: TGTGCCAGCTCACCGATACTAGCGGGAGTGAGTGATACGCAGTATTTT. Translation gives CASSPILAGVSDTQYF.

V is TRBV29-1 and J is TRBJ1-1; D call uncertain. V was shortened by 1 base and J by 3 bases, with 12 bases between the two germline ends. CDR3 size: 14 residues. Germline V gene lookup returns CDR1 SQVTM and CDR2 ANQGSEA. The CDR3 reads CSVEAAAAYTEAFF. DNA for the CDR3: TGCAGCGTTGAAGCGGCGGCGGCATACACTGAAGCTTTCTTT. Together with reference TRBV29-1 and TRBJ1-1, the CDR3 gives the full variable domain: SAVISQKPSRDICQRGTSLTIQCQVDSQVTMMFWYRQQPGQSLTLIATANQGSEATYESGFVIDKFPISRPNLTFSTLTVSNMSPEDSSIYLCSVEAAAAYTEAFFGQGTRLTVV.

The chain is built from TRBV19 and TRBJ2-2, with D possibly being TRBD1 or TRBD2 (5 bases each). The CDR3 has 17 residues. Germline CDR1 is LNHDA and CDR2 is SQIVND (reference sequence). V was shortened by 3 bases and J by 0 bases, with 14 bases between the two germline ends. This CDR3 is CASSISWGFANTGELFF. The CDR3 DNA reads as TGTGCCAGTAGTATTTCATGGGGGTTCGCGAACACCGGGGAGCTGTTTTTT.

The chain employs TRBV6-5 and TRBJ1-2; D call uncertain. The CDR3 runs 14 residues. V was pared by 2 bases and J by 2 bases, with 9 bases between. The germline CDR1 and CDR2 sequences are MNHEY and SVGAGI. CDR3 protein: CASSYGQLNYGYTF. CDR3 sequence (DNA): TGTGCCAGCAGTTACGGGCAGCTAAACTATGGCTACACCTTC.

The chain links TRBV6-5 to TRBJ2-2; possibly TRBD2 for D (6 bases). CDR1 is MNHEY, CDR2 SVGAGI, per germline. This CDR3 has 14 amino acids. Trimming took 3 bases from V and 6 from J, leaving 11 bases between them. CDR3 region: CASSYRLEAGELFF. The CDR3 DNA sequence: TGTGCCAGCAGTTATCGACTAGAAGCCGGGGAGCTGTTTTTT.

The J gene is TRBJ1-5, the V gene TRBV2; 7 bases fit TRBD1. Germline CDR1 is SNHLY and CDR2 is FYNNEI. The trim removed 8 bases at V and 2 bases at J, leaving 3 bases unmatched. The CDR3 consists of 13 residues. CDR3 bases: TGTGCCAGCGGAGGGGGCGGCAATCAGCCCCAGCATTTT. Protein product: CASGGGGNQPQHF.

The V gene is TRBV30, the J gene TRBJ1-1; D is ambiguous. V was shortened by 6 bases and J by 0 bases, with 11 bases between the two germline ends. The CDR3 runs 13 residues. Germline CDR1 GTSNPN, CDR2 SVGIG (reference sequence). The CDR3 DNA sequence: TGTGCCTGTTCCCCGGATCTGAACACTGAAGCTTTCTTT. Amino acids: CACSPDLNTEAFF.